The T cell receptor (beta chain) under discussion was sequenced for a study of radiotherapy plus CTLA-4 blockade in lung cancer. Study-wide background: An objective response was seen in 15% to 20% of patients, and disease control in roughly 28%. Points from the study as a whole: There was expansion of tumor-derived TCR clones in blood after radiotherapy plus ipilimumab. Dynamics of early blood T cell clones, together with interferon-beta, were reportedly the best predictors of response.

Comment on this clone: Antigen unknown.

V lost 2 bases to trimming and J lost 8 bases, with 19 bases between them. In germline, CDR1 is SQVTM, CDR2 ANQGSEA. The CDR3 is 15 residues long. Sequenced by immunoSEQ multiplex PCR; TCRdb stores in-frame clones only, minus some. The sample has roughly 90,000 clones, roughly 80% seen once; the top ten hold roughly 24%. Chemo-refractory metastatic non-small-cell lung cancer patients underwent focal radiation alongside CTLA-4 blockade with ipilimumab. The chain joins TRBV29-1 to TRBJ2-1; D might be TRBD1 (6 bases). This TCR was recovered from a human donor with non-small cell lung cancer that progressed on radiotherapy plus ipilimumab. Sequenced material: peripheral blood, taken from a patient treated with radiotherapy plus ipilimumab. The CDR3 nucleotides read TGCAGCGTTGAAAGAAGGGACATAGCCCTGTATGAGCAGTTCTTC. This codes for CSVERRDIALYEQFF.